The present T cell receptor (beta chain) was sequenced within a study of shared clonotypes between healthy human individuals. General observations from the study: The expectation was that sequencing depth would affect clonotype sharing among donors. A generally larger estimated richness was seen in naive subsets than in memory subsets. In a handful of donors, around 5.5% of naive CD4 clonotypes appeared in common.

Original handling: Junction-only sequences without quality scores came from ImmunoSEQ, so filtering differed. Generated by immunoSEQ multiplex PCR, the TCRdb table keeps only in-frame clones and is missing some. V and J calls and clone size follow that table, whereas D and trimming were derived from the DNA. The sample has millions of clones; roughly 93% are singletons. Looked up from germline, CDR1 is MGHRA and CDR2 is YSYEKL. Trimming cost V 1 base and J 1 base; bases outside gene matches: 3. The CDR3 consists of 16 residues. With respect to this clone: The antigen remains unidentified.

The V gene is TRBV4-1, the J gene TRBJ2-3; 9 positions agree with TRBD2. The receptor comes from a man between 18 and 29 years old in good health. Some clones in this sample may be carry-over from other donors' samples. Material: naive CD4+ T cells from PBMCs. Subset reported: CD45RA+ positively selected. The CDR3 is CASSQGIAGGTDTQYF. CDR3 sequence (DNA): TGCGCCAGCAGCCAAGGGATAGCGGGAGGCACAGATACGCAGTATTTT.